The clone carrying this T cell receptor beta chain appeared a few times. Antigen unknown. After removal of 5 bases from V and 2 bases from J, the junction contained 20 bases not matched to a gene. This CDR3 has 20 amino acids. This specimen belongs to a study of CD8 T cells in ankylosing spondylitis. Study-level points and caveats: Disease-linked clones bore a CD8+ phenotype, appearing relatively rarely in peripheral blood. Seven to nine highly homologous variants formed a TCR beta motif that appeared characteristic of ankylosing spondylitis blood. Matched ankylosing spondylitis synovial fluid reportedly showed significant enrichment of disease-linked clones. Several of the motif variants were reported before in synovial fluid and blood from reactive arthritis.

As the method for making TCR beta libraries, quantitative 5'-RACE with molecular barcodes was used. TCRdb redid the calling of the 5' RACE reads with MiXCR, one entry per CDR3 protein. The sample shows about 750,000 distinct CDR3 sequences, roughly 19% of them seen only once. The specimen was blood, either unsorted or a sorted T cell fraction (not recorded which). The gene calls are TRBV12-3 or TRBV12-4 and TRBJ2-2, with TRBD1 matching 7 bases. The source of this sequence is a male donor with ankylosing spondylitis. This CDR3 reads CASSPTIGPGQIFNTGELFF. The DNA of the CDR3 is TGTGCCAGCAGTCCAACCATTGGGCCGGGACAGATATTTAACACCGGGGAGCTGTTTTTT.